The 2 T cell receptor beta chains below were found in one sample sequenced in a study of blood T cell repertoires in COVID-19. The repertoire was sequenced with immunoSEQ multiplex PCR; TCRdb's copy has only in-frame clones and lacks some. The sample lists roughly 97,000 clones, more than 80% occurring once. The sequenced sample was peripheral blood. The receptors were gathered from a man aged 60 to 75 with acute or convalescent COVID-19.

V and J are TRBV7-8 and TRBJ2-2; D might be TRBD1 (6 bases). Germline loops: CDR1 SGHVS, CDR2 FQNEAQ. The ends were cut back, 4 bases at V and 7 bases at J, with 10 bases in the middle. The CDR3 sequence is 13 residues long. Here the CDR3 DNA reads TGTGCCAGCAGCTCGCAGGGGTTCGGGGAGCTGTTTTTT. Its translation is CASSSQGFGELFF.

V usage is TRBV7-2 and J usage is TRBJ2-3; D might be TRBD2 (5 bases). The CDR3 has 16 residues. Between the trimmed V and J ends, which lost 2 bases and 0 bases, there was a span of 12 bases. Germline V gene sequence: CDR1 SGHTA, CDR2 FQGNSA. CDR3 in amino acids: CASSLSFSGSTDTQYF. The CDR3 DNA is TGTGCCAGCAGCTTATCATTCAGCGGAAGCACAGATACGCAGTATTTT.